Following are 10 T cell receptor beta chains from one sample sequenced in a study of identifying expanded T cells in peripheral blood. TCRdb's table, derived via immunoSEQ multiplex PCR, lists solely in-frame clones and lacks some. This sample has about 54,000 clones, with roughly 90% found just once. Sample: blood. Every receptor here comes from a person between 18 and 70 years old in good health.

This chain links TRBV5-1 with TRBJ2-3; TRBD1 agrees at 7 bases. V was clipped by 0 bases and J by 0 bases; unmatched bases: 4. Germline CDR1 SGHRS, CDR2 YFSETQ. There are 16 residues in the CDR3. The CDR3 here is CASSLAPGQSTDTQYF. The DNA of the CDR3 is TGCGCCAGCAGCTTGGCCCCGGGACAGAGCACAGATACGCAGTATTTT.

This clone was detected once. J is TRBJ2-5 and V is TRBV30; TRBD2 matches 7 bases. CDR3 length: 14 residues. Germline trimming cut 2 bases from V and 2 bases from J; bases unmatched to any gene: 5. Germline V gene lookup returns CDR1 GTSNPN and CDR2 SVGIG (reference sequence). CDR3 loop: CAWSPWGGQETQYF. The DNA for the CDR3 is TGTGCCTGGAGTCCCTGGGGGGGACAAGAGACCCAGTACTTC.

The rearrangement joins TRBV9 to TRBJ1-4, with D perhaps TRBD1 (5 bases). Looked up from germline, CDR1 is SGDLS and CDR2 is YYNGEE. CDR3 length equals 16 residues. Trimming took 4 bases from V and 7 from J, leaving 20 bases between them. CDR3 DNA: TGTGCCAGCAGCATGGGGACCCGGGGGATCGGTGAAAAACTGTTTTTT. Its translation is CASSMGTRGIGEKLFF.

This clone has more than one count but fewer than ten. The V and J genes are TRBV7-2 and TRBJ2-1, with 9 bases lining up with TRBD1. CDR1 and CDR2 from the germline V gene are SGHTA and FQGNSA. With V trimmed by 5 bases and J by 3 bases, 5 bases remained unmatched. The CDR3 contains 15 residues. This chain's CDR3 is CASSVTGGFYNEQFF. The DNA of the CDR3 is TGTGCCAGCAGCGTGACAGGGGGTTTCTACAATGAGCAGTTCTTC.

The chain joins TRBV9 to TRBJ2-1; the D gene is possibly TRBD2 (5 bases). Germline V gene data show CDR1 as SGDLS and CDR2 as YYNGEE. Deletions cut 3 bases from V and 4 bases from J, with 17 bases between. The CDR3 extends over 16 amino acids. The CDR3 protein is CASSARTLSGYNEQFF. CDR3 DNA sequence: TGTGCCAGCAGCGCCCGAACCTTAAGCGGTTACAATGAGCAGTTCTTC.

The V gene is TRBV10-3, the J gene TRBJ1-1, with 8 bases matching TRBD1. Germline V gene data show CDR1 as ENHRY and CDR2 as SYGVKD. CDR3 length: 14 amino acids. Trimming at V came to 2 bases and at J to 4 bases, leaving 3 bases not matched to a gene. Here the CDR3 reads CAISERTGFTEAFF. CDR3 sequence (DNA): TGTGCCATCAGTGAGAGGACAGGGTTCACTGAAGCTTTCTTT.

The V call is TRBV28, the J call TRBJ2-3; TRBD2 matches 11 bases. Losses at the gene ends were 2 bases for V and 3 bases for J; bases not matched to a gene: 7. The germline V gene encodes CDR1 MDHEN and CDR2 SYDVKM. This CDR3 has 17 amino acids. The CDR3 DNA follows: TGTGCCAGCAGTTTAGGGAGACTAGCGGGGATAACAGATACGCAGTATTTT. It codes for CASSLGRLAGITDTQYF.

This clone was found a few times. The V gene is TRBV6-6, the J gene TRBJ1-2; TRBD1 agrees at 7 bases. Germline values: CDR1 MNHNY, CDR2 SVGAGI (reference sequence). CDR3 length: 14 amino acids. Trimming cost V 6 bases and J 3 bases; bases outside gene matches: 7. This chain's CDR3 is CASSSGTAHYGYTF. CDR3 in DNA: TGTGCCAGCAGCTCCGGGACAGCACACTATGGCTACACCTTC.

The chain links TRBV5-1 to TRBJ1-3; D possibly corresponds to TRBD1 (5 bases). CDR1 and CDR2 (germline): SGHRS, YFSETQ. The V end was cut by 3 bases, the J end by 2 bases, with 9 bases between. This CDR3 region has 14 residues. The CDR3 loop is CASSSGGAGNTIYF. The CDR3 DNA follows: TGCGCCAGCAGCTCCGGGGGGGCTGGAAACACCATATATTTT.

This clone was observed once. V usage is TRBV7-2 and J usage is TRBJ1-1; weak D call: TRBD1 (5 bases). This CDR3 spans 13 amino acids. Trimming took off 1 base at V and 5 bases at J, with 8 bases between the two ends. CDR1 is SGHTA, CDR2 FQGNSA, per germline. CDR3 nucleotides: TGTGCCAGCAGCTTAGTTGAGGGGACTGAAGCTTTCTTT. Translation: CASSLVEGTEAFF.